Detailed here is one T cell receptor beta chain. The trim removed 4 bases at V and 7 bases at J, leaving 11 bases unmatched. From germline, CDR1 is SGHTA and CDR2 FQGNSA. This CDR3 spans 15 amino acids. These data come from a study of T-cell reconstitution after alpha-beta-depleted transplantation in children. Unique molecular identifiers were incorporated into the prepared TCRbeta library. TCRdb analysed the PCR reads with MiXCR anew, one entry per CDR3 protein. The sample contains around 370,000 distinct CDR3 sequences, about 9.3% of which appear only once. The gene calls are TRBV7-2 and TRBJ2-3; the match to TRBD2 covers 7 bases. The TCR was taken from a human donor who donated a stem cell graft to a child with acute lymphoblastic leukemia. Sample: PBMCs from the stem cell graft donor, taken from the stem cell graft. The CDR3: CASSSGTTTQNTQYF. The CDR3 nucleotides read TGTGCCAGCAGCTCAGGGACTACCACACAGAATACGCAGTATTTT.